This TCR beta chain stems from a study of radiation and T cells in renal cell carcinoma. On the study more broadly: Nephrectomy followed 15 Gy stereotactic body radiation by 4 weeks.

General study results and limits: Without pretreatment biopsies, baseline tumor clonotype presence was undetermined.

As concerns this clone: The antigen is unknown.

Some clones are missing from TCRdb's copy, which holds only in-frame ones; the method was immunoSEQ multiplex PCR. Of about 140,000 clones in the sample, 70% to 90% were seen once. Germline CDR1 reads SGHRS; CDR2 reads YFSETQ. V was trimmed by 0 bases and J by 3 bases, leaving 16 bases between them. This CDR3 region has 16 residues. Sample time point: baseline pretreatment blood. Indicated treatment: 15 Gy SBRT to primary tumor, nephrectomy 4 weeks later. Clear cell pathology was present in this patient's renal cell carcinoma. V usage is TRBV5-1 and J usage is TRBJ2-7; weak D call: TRBD1 (6 bases). The starting material was blood, obtained from a patient whose treatment included radiotherapy and nephrectomy. The clonotype was recovered from a woman aged 45 to 65 with renal cell carcinoma. The CDR3 DNA reads TGCGCCAGCAGCTTGGCCAAAGACAGGTCGATCTACGAGCAGTACTTC. It encodes CASSLAKDRSIYEQYF.